This passage covers 19 T cell receptor beta chains from one sample sequenced in a study of shared clonotypes between healthy human individuals. The data were produced by immunoSEQ multiplex PCR, yet TCRdb's version contains in-frame clones alone and is incomplete. The data contain about 2.4 million clones, 93% of them singletons. What was sequenced was naive CD4+ T cells from PBMCs. Described subset: CD45RA+ positively selected. These receptors were taken from a man between 18 and 35 years old in good health. Some clones in this sample may be carry-over from other donors' samples.

V usage is TRBV7-9 and J usage is TRBJ2-3; D is unclear. This CDR3 contains 16 residues. Trimming took 2 bases from V and 0 from J, leaving 12 bases between them. The V gene's germline CDR1 is SEHNR and CDR2 FQNEAQ (reference sequence). CDR3 nucleotide sequence: TGTGCCAGCAGCTTACCCCGGAGCTCTAGCACAGATACGCAGTATTTT. This encodes CASSLPRSSSTDTQYF. The full variable domain, rest sourced from reference TRBV7-9 and TRBJ2-3, is DTGVSQNPRHKITKRGQNVTFRCDPISEHNRLYWYRQTLGQGPEFLTYFQNEAQLEKSRLLSDRFSAERPKGSFSTLEIQRTEQGDSAMYLCASSLPRSSSTDTQYFGPGTRLTVL.

The genes are TRBV7-3 and TRBJ2-3; 10 positions match TRBD2. Trimming cost V 8 bases and J 3 bases; bases outside gene matches: 5. CDR3 length: 14 residues. Germline assignment: CDR1 SGHTA and CDR2 FQGTGA. CDR3 residues: CASQRAGGTDTQYF. In DNA form, the CDR3 reads TGTGCCAGCCAAAGAGCGGGGGGGACAGATACGCAGTATTTT.

The chain employs TRBV27 and TRBJ2-7; D may correspond to TRBD1 or TRBD2 (5 bases each). Looked up from germline, CDR1 is MNHEY and CDR2 is SMNVEV (reference sequence). The CDR3 has 14 residues. V was shortened by 2 bases and J by 2 bases, with 10 bases between the two germline ends. CDR3 sequence reads: CASSLEGSPYEQYF. Written as DNA, the CDR3 is TGTGCCAGCAGTTTAGAGGGGTCCCCCTACGAGCAGTACTTC.

To note about this clone: Its ends do not fully match the called genes, so a read error is possible. As DNA, the CDR3 is TGTGCCAGCAGTAGTTCCTTCAATGAGCAGTTCTTC. Translation gives CASSSSFNEQFF. The rearrangement links TRBV4-2 to TRBJ2-1; no definite D call. The CDR3 contains 12 residues. Germline assignment: CDR1 LGHNA and CDR2 YNFKEQ.

The chain joins TRBV30 to TRBJ2-5; 10 bases agree with TRBD2. V lost 4 bases and J lost 1; bases outside the gene matches: 6. Germline V gives CDR1 GTSNPN, CDR2 SVGIG (reference sequence). This CDR3 has 15 residues. This chain's CDR3 is CAWNGASGSQETQYF. CDR3 sequence (DNA): TGTGCCTGGAACGGCGCTAGCGGGAGCCAAGAGACCCAGTACTTC.

There are a few counts of this clone. This rearrangement joins TRBV30 to TRBJ1-2; D ambiguous. The CDR3 covers 11 residues. CDR1 and CDR2 from the germline V gene are GTSNPN and SVGIG (reference sequence). V shed 2 bases and J shed 7 bases, with 8 bases lying between them. Here the CDR3 DNA reads TGTGCCTGGAGTCCCCTGGGTGGCTACACCTTC. It codes for CAWSPLGGYTF.

The rearrangement joins TRBV9 to TRBJ2-1; 9 bases map to TRBD2. V lost 6 bases to trimming and J lost 4 bases; unmatched junction nucleotides: 11. This CDR3 spans 16 amino acids. Germline loops: CDR1 SGDLS, CDR2 YYNGEE. DNA of the CDR3: TGTGCCAGCACTCTTGTTGACGCGGGAGGGTACAATGAGCAGTTCTTC. This gives the protein CASTLVDAGGYNEQFF. The full variable domain, rest sourced from reference TRBV9 and TRBJ2-1, is DSGVTQTPKHLITATGQRVTLRCSPRSGDLSVYWYQQSLDQGLQFLIQYYNGEERAKGNILERFSAQQFPDLHSELNLSSLELGDSALYFCASTLVDAGGYNEQFFGPGTRLTVL.

This chain uses TRBV28 with TRBJ1-3; D might be TRBD1 (5 bases). V was shortened by 7 bases and J by 11 bases, with 27 bases between the two germline ends. The CDR3 consists of 16 residues. Germline-derived CDR1 and CDR2 are MDHEN and SYDVKM. The DNA of the CDR3 is TGTGCCAGCACTCCCCCGAGGGGTCCCTCCGGAAGCGCCATATATTTT. It translates to CASTPPRGPSGSAIYF.

The genes are TRBV10-3 and TRBJ1-3; 9 bases line up with TRBD1. This CDR3 is built from 15 residues. The V and J ends lost 6 bases and 0 bases, in that order; junction bases with no gene match: 3. The V gene's germline CDR1 is ENHRY and CDR2 SYGVKD. CDR3 bases: TGTGCCATCAGGGGACAGGGCCTCTCTGGAAACACCATATATTTT. Its protein product is CAIRGQGLSGNTIYF.

The V and J genes are TRBV29-1 and TRBJ1-1; no definite D call. V shed 5 bases and J shed 5 bases, with 12 bases lying between them. The CDR3 loop spans 12 amino acids. Germline CDR1 is SQVTM and CDR2 is ANQGSEA. CDR3 amino acids: CSVRPQGTEAFF. CDR3 sequence (DNA): TGCAGCGTTCGACCTCAAGGGACTGAAGCTTTCTTT.

The chain carries TRBV16 and TRBJ2-5; TRBD2 agrees at 7 bases. The CDR3 is 16 residues long. Germline assignment: CDR1 KGHSY and CDR2 FQNENV. V dropped 4 bases and J dropped 4; count of bases not matched to a gene: 12. CDR3 sequence: CASSRAGRMQGETQYF. CDR3 sequence (DNA): TGTGCCAGCAGCCGAGCGGGACGTATGCAAGGAGAGACCCAGTACTTC.

Of note for this clone: Other DNA sequences in the same sample also yield this CDR3. This chain connects TRBV6-5 to TRBJ1-2; TRBD1 is a possible D gene (5 bases). The length of the CDR3 is 12 residues. Germline-derived CDR1 and CDR2 are MNHEY and SVGAGI. Trimming cost V 5 bases and J 8 bases, with 12 bases left between them. The CDR3 coding sequence is TGTGCCAGCAGTGGCCGGGGGGGAGGCTACACCTTC. Translating it yields CASSGRGGGYTF.

This clone was counted once. V usage is TRBV28 and J usage is TRBJ2-1; D not resolved. The CDR3 has 11 residues. CDR1 MDHEN and CDR2 SYDVKM come from the germline V gene. V shed 3 bases and J shed 8 bases, with 5 bases lying between them. The CDR3 spells CASSFWDEQFF. The CDR3 region has the DNA TGTGCCAGCAGTTTTTGGGATGAGCAGTTCTTC.

This clone has a single count. V gene TRBV5-1 combines with J gene TRBJ2-3; 10 positions match TRBD2. Per germline, CDR1 SGHRS and CDR2 YFSETQ. The V and J ends lost 4 bases and 4 bases, in that order; junction bases with no gene match: 9. There are 16 residues in the CDR3. The DNA of the CDR3 is TGCGCCAGCAGCCCCCTGGCTAGCGGGAGTCCAGATACGCAGTATTTT. Amino acid sequence: CASSPLASGSPDTQYF.

The gene calls are TRBV19 and TRBJ2-7; 7 positions agree with TRBD1. Trimming removed 10 bases from V and 1 base from J; junction bases left unmatched: 7. Germline assignment: CDR1 LNHDA and CDR2 SQIVND (reference sequence). This CDR3 has 13 amino acids. In DNA, the CDR3 is TGTGCCACCAATGCACAGGGGTCCTACGAGCAGTACTTC. It specifies CATNAQGSYEQYF.

This clone occurred a few times. J is TRBJ1-1 and V is TRBV19, with 7 bases matching TRBD1. The CDR3 runs to 15 residues. Germline loops: CDR1 LNHDA, CDR2 SQIVND (reference sequence). V was clipped by 3 bases and J by 2 bases; unmatched bases: 6. Here the CDR3 reads CASSILQGGNTEAFF. CDR3 nucleotide sequence: TGTGCCAGTAGTATCCTGCAGGGGGGAAACACTGAAGCTTTCTTT.

This chain joins TRBV19 and TRBJ2-7, with 9 bases identical to TRBD1. This CDR3 has 15 amino acids. V lost 3 bases to trimming and J lost 1 base; unmatched junction nucleotides: 4. Germline V gene data show CDR1 as LNHDA and CDR2 as SQIVND (reference sequence). CDR3 sequence reads: CASSISTGGSYEQYF. The CDR3 DNA is TGTGCCAGTAGTATCTCGACAGGGGGATCCTACGAGCAGTACTTC.

The DNA of the CDR3 is TGTGCCAGCAGTTCCGGGACAGGGAACTACGAGCAGTACTTC. Translated: CASSSGTGNYEQYF. V and J are TRBV28 and TRBJ2-7, with 9 bases that match TRBD1. V shed 4 bases, J shed 3 bases, and the junction held 4 bases outside the gene matches. Per the germline V gene, CDR1 is MDHEN and CDR2 is SYDVKM. The CDR3 has 14 residues.

The rearrangement uses TRBV13 and TRBJ1-2; D unresolved. The CDR3 consists of 15 residues. V was cut by 6 bases and J by 4 bases, with 18 bases left in between. Germline values: CDR1 PRHDT, CDR2 FYEKMQ (reference sequence). The CDR3 DNA sequence: TGTGCCAGCAGTGAAGTATTAGGGCCGCCCTATGGCTACACCTTC. It specifies CASSEVLGPPYGYTF.